Below, 25 T cell receptor beta chains from the same sample are listed, as sequenced in a study of PD-1 blockade in classical Hodgkin lymphoma. TCRdb's copy holds only in-frame clones and misses some; the assay was immunoSEQ multiplex PCR. The sample holds some 16,000 clones, roughly 84% seen once. There was relapse after autologous stem cell transplantation in every patient, and there was variation in brentuximab vedotin exposure. The source material was peripheral blood mononuclear cells (PBMCs), sampled before the second cycle of nivolumab. Receptors originate from a human donor with classical Hodgkin lymphoma.

This chain uses TRBV4-1 with TRBJ2-1; weak D call: TRBD1 (6 bases). Trimming cost V 4 bases and J 8 bases, with 12 bases left between them. Germline CDR1 reads MGHRA; CDR2 reads YSYEKL. The CDR3 consists of 13 residues. The CDR3 bases are TGCGCCAGCAGCCCTCGACAGGTGCATGAGCAGTTCTTC. Residues: CASSPRQVHEQFF.

To note about this clone: At the DNA level, this CDR3 is encoded by other sequences in the same sample as well. The CDR3 DNA reads TGTGCCACCAGCAGAGATTGGTTGAGTTCCGGGGAGCTGTTTTTT. Translation gives CATSRDWLSSGELFF. V usage is TRBV15 and J usage is TRBJ2-2; no clear D. CDR1 and CDR2 (germline): LNHNV, YYDKDF (reference sequence). This CDR3 has 15 residues. The V end lost 0 bases, the J end lost 6 bases, and 11 bases lay between the germline ends.

V usage is TRBV13 and J usage is TRBJ2-4; tentative D call: TRBD1 (6 bases). V lost 5 bases and J 10 bases, leaving 15 bases between the germline ends. Germline CDR1 reads PRHDT; CDR2 reads FYEKMQ (reference sequence). The CDR3 sequence is 13 residues long. CDR3 in amino acids: CASSPTGTRIQYF. CDR3 coding DNA: TGTGCCAGCAGCCCTACCGGGACAAGGATTCAGTACTTC. Looking up the rest from reference TRBV13 and TRBJ2-4 gives the full variable domain: AAGVIQSPRHLIKEKRETATLKCYPIPRHDTVYWYQQGPGQDPQFLISFYEKMQSDKGSIPDRFSAQQFSDYHSELNMSSLELGDSALYFCASSPTGTRIQYFGAGTRLSVL.

This clone has more than one count but fewer than ten. The chain carries TRBV7-3 and TRBJ1-5; D perhaps matches TRBD1 (5 bases). V was shortened by 6 bases and J by 4 bases, with 13 bases between the two germline ends. The germline gives CDR1 SGHTA, CDR2 FQGTGA. The CDR3 length is 14 residues. The CDR3 DNA reads TGTGCCAGCAGTCAAGGACACGTTAATCAGCCCCAGCATTTT. Residues: CASSQGHVNQPQHF.

This chain joins TRBV28 and TRBJ2-3; TRBD1 matches at 8 bases. The CDR3 length is 15 residues. The V and J ends lost 6 bases and 0 bases, in that order; junction bases with no gene match: 5. The V gene's germline CDR1 is MDHEN and CDR2 SYDVKM. The CDR3 loop is CASSQGALSTDTQYF. In nucleotides, the CDR3 is TGTGCCAGCAGCCAGGGGGCACTGAGCACAGATACGCAGTATTTT.

The genes are TRBV5-1 and TRBJ2-4; D assignment may be TRBD1 or TRBD2 (6 bases each). V was pared by 0 bases and J by 1 base, with 11 bases between. The germline CDR1 and CDR2 sequences are SGHRS and YFSETQ. The CDR3 has 16 residues. CDR3 nucleotide sequence: TGCGCCAGCAGCTTGGACGGGGGCATGGCCAAAAACATTCAGTACTTC. This sequence encodes CASSLDGGMAKNIQYF.

This clone was detected only once. V and J are TRBV4-2 and TRBJ2-5; D is uncertain. Trimming took off 1 base at V and 0 bases at J, with 6 bases between the two ends. The CDR3 runs 14 residues. Germline V gene data show CDR1 as LGHNA and CDR2 as YNFKEQ. CDR3 nucleotides: TGTGCCAGCAGCCAAGGAGGTTACCAAGAGACCCAGTACTTC. Translating it yields CASSQGGYQETQYF.

This clone was seen only a few times. This sequence joins TRBV11-2 and TRBJ2-1; D unclear. Germline lookup yields CDR1 SGHAT and CDR2 FQNNGV. The CDR3 length is 18 residues. Trimming took off 5 bases at V and 0 bases at J, with 20 bases between the two ends. The CDR3 region has the DNA TGTGCCAGCAGCGTAGTTGGTCGGTTACCTAGCTCCTACAATGAGCAGTTCTTC. It is translated as CASSVVGRLPSSYNEQFF.

The chain carries TRBV18 and TRBJ1-1, with D maybe TRBD1 (6 bases). The V and J ends lost 2 bases and 8 bases respectively, with 18 bases between them. Germline CDR1 is KGHSH and CDR2 is LQKENI. This CDR3 is 15 amino acids long. CDR3 sequence reads: CASSPRLGAPAEAFF. DNA of the CDR3: TGTGCCAGCTCACCAAGATTGGGGGCGCCCGCCGAAGCTTTCTTT. Supplemented by reference TRBV18 and TRBJ1-1, the full variable domain reads NAGVMQNPRHLVRRRGQEARLRCSPMKGHSHVYWYRQLPEEGLKFMVYLQKENIIDESGMPKERFSAEFPKEGPSILRIQQVVRGDSAAYFCASSPRLGAPAEAFFGQGTRLTVV.

The chain carries TRBV7-8 and TRBJ1-1; no reliable D call. The CDR3 totals 12 residues. Germline V gives CDR1 SGHVS, CDR2 FQNEAQ. The V end lost 5 bases, the J end lost 0 bases, and 4 bases lay between the germline ends. CDR3 region: CASSPLNTEAFF. CDR3 sequence (DNA): TGTGCCAGCAGCCCTTTGAACACTGAAGCTTTCTTT.

V gene TRBV13 combines with J gene TRBJ1-2; 12 positions match TRBD1. Germline lookup yields CDR1 PRHDT and CDR2 FYEKMQ (reference sequence). This CDR3 has 17 amino acids. After removal of 5 bases from V and 4 bases from J, the junction contained 11 bases not matched to a gene. CDR3 bases: TGTGCCAGCAGCCCGTACCCGGGACAGGGGGCTCTCTATGGCTACACCTTC. It specifies CASSPYPGQGALYGYTF.

V and J are TRBV6-1 and TRBJ1-4; D is possibly TRBD1 (6 bases). Germline V lookup: CDR1 MNHNS, CDR2 SASEGT. The CDR3 totals 15 residues. Trimming pared 1 base from V and 3 bases from J, leaving 9 bases between. CDR3 nucleotide sequence: TGTGCCAGCAGTGAAGTTACAGGGTCTAATGAAAAACTGTTTTTT. Protein product: CASSEVTGSNEKLFF.

The chain joins TRBV30 to TRBJ1-2; TRBD1 is a possible D gene (5 bases). CDR1 is GTSNPN and CDR2 is SVGIG in the germline V gene (reference sequence). This CDR3 region has 15 residues. V lost 0 bases and J 7 bases, leaving 18 bases between the germline ends. This CDR3 is CAWSVTGRLSGGYTF. For the CDR3, the DNA is TGTGCCTGGAGTGTAACGGGACGCCTCTCGGGTGGCTACACCTTC.

The CDR3 spells CASSVNRDRGRTATEAFF. CDR3 nucleotide sequence: TGTGCCAGCAGCGTAAACCGGGACAGGGGACGTACAGCCACTGAAGCTTTCTTT. V gene TRBV9 combines with J gene TRBJ1-1; TRBD1 matches 10 bases. V lost 1 base, J lost 4 bases, and 13 bases stayed unmatched. Germline-derived CDR1 and CDR2 are SGDLS and YYNGEE. The CDR3 runs to 18 residues.

V and J are TRBV6-1 and TRBJ2-7; D possibly corresponds to TRBD1 (5 bases). The germline V gene has CDR1 MNHNS and CDR2 SASEGT. The CDR3 runs to 14 residues. Trimming shortened V by 5 bases and J by 2 bases, and 13 bases separated the two germline ends. The CDR3 spells CASSREGAAYEQYF. CDR3 bases: TGTGCCAGCAGTCGAGAAGGGGCAGCCTACGAGCAGTACTTC.

This chain links TRBV9 with TRBJ1-4; no clear D gene. Looked up from germline, CDR1 is SGDLS and CDR2 is YYNGEE. V dropped 4 bases and J dropped 7 bases, with 14 bases sitting between them. The length of the CDR3 is 14 residues. The CDR3 bases are TGTGCCAGCAGCCTTGGGCACAAGGGTGAAAAACTGTTTTTT. Its protein is CASSLGHKGEKLFF.

The V and J genes are TRBV7-8 and TRBJ2-3; tentatively, D is TRBD2 (7 bases). From germline, CDR1 is SGHVS and CDR2 FQNEAQ. Trimming stripped 7 bases from V and 5 bases from J, with 22 bases between. The CDR3 has 16 amino acids. The CDR3 region is CASTLRGAGSVDTQYF. CDR3 bases: TGTGCCAGCACCCTCCGGGGGGCGGGATCCGTAGATACGCAGTATTTT.

This clone came up once. J is TRBJ1-3 and V is TRBV15; weak D call: TRBD1 (5 bases). The CDR3 contains 18 residues. Per germline, CDR1 LNHNV and CDR2 YYDKDF (reference sequence). V was shortened by 6 bases and J by 4 bases, with 25 bases between the two germline ends. The CDR3 spells CATRYYDGAGWMGNTIYF. The DNA of the CDR3 is TGTGCCACCAGATACTATGACGGGGCAGGGTGGATGGGAAACACCATATATTTT.

This chain uses TRBV30 with TRBJ2-7, with 7 bases fitting TRBD2. Germline CDR1 reads GTSNPN; CDR2 reads SVGIG (reference sequence). Germline trimming cut 1 base from V and 6 bases from J; bases unmatched to any gene: 6. CDR3 length: 13 residues. The CDR3 protein is CAWSASWGGEQYF. The DNA of the CDR3 is TGTGCCTGGAGTGCCTCCTGGGGGGGCGAGCAGTACTTC.

This clone has just a few counts. The chain employs TRBV11-2 and TRBJ1-2; D unclear. V was pared by 5 bases and J by 2 bases, with 12 bases between. The CDR3 loop spans 14 amino acids. Germline V gene lookup returns CDR1 SGHAT and CDR2 FQNNGV. CDR3 residues: CASSPLARNYGYTF. In nucleotides, the CDR3 is TGTGCCAGCAGCCCACTAGCCAGGAACTATGGCTACACCTTC.

The chain links TRBV18 to TRBJ2-5; D gene unclear. The V end was cut by 3 bases, the J end by 5 bases, with 10 bases between. Per the germline V gene, CDR1 is KGHSH and CDR2 is LQKENI. The CDR3 consists of 13 residues. CDR3: CASSPNFGETQYF. CDR3 nucleotides: TGTGCCAGCTCACCGAATTTTGGCGAGACCCAGTACTTC.

The chain is built from TRBV30 and TRBJ1-6; no clear D gene. Trimming removed 0 bases at V and 7 bases at J, with 10 bases between. Looked up from germline, CDR1 is GTSNPN and CDR2 is SVGIG (reference sequence). There are 14 residues in the CDR3. In DNA form, the CDR3 reads TGTGCCTGGAGTGTGAACAGCAAGAATTCACCCCTCCACTTT. It encodes CAWSVNSKNSPLHF.

DNA of the CDR3: TGTGCCAGCTCACCTCGGACAGGGGAGGGCTACACCTTC. It yields the protein CASSPRTGEGYTF. This chain connects TRBV18 to TRBJ1-2; 9 positions match TRBD1. CDR1 KGHSH and CDR2 LQKENI come from the germline V gene. V was pared by 3 bases and J by 8 bases, with 4 bases of the junction left unmatched. This CDR3 spans 13 amino acids.

The rearrangement joins TRBV7-3 to TRBJ2-3; 10 nucleotides match TRBD2. The V gene end was trimmed by 5 bases and the J gene end by 4 bases; junction bases not matched to a gene: 6. The CDR3 consists of 15 residues. CDR1 is SGHTA and CDR2 is FQGTGA in the germline V gene. As DNA, the CDR3 is TGTGCCAGCAGCCTAAGCGGGGGGGCCGCAGATACGCAGTATTTT. Translating gives CASSLSGGAADTQYF.

V gene TRBV6-1 combines with J gene TRBJ2-1; TRBD1 might be the D (5 bases). Trimming removed 6 bases at V and 8 bases at J, with 20 bases between. CDR1 and CDR2 (germline): MNHNS, SASEGT. CDR3 length: 15 residues. This CDR3 is CASRGLGPEGDEQFF. CDR3 in DNA: TGTGCCAGCAGAGGCTTAGGCCCCGAAGGGGATGAGCAGTTCTTC.